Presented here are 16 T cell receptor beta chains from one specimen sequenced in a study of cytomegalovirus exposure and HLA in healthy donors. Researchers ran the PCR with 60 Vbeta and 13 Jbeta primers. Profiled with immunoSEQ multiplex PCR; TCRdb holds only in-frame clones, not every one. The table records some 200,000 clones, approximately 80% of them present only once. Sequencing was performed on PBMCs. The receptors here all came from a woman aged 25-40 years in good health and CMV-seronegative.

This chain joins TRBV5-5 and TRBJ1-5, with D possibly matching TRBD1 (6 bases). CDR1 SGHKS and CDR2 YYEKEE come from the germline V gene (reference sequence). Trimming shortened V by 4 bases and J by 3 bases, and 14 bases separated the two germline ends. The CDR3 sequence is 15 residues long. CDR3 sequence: CASSRAQGNNQPQHF. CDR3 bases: TGTGCCAGCAGCCGGGCACAGGGCAACAATCAGCCCCAGCATTTT.

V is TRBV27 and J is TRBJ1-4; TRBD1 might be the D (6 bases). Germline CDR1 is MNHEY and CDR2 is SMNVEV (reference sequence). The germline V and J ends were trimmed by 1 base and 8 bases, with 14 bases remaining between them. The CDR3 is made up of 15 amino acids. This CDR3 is CASSLFRGAGEKLFF. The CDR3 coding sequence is TGTGCCAGCAGTTTATTTCGGGGGGCAGGAGAAAAACTGTTTTTT.

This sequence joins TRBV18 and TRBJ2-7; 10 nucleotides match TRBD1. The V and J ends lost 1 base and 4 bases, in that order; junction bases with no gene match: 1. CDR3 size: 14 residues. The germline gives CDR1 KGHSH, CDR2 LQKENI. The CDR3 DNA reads TGTGCCAGCTCACCACAGGGACAGGGGTACGAGCAGTACTTC. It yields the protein CASSPQGQGYEQYF.

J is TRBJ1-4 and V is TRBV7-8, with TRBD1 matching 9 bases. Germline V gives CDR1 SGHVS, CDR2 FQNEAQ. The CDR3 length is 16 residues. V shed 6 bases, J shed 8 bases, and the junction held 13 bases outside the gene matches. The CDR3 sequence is CASSSTLRDRAEKLFF. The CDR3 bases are TGTGCCAGCAGTTCTACCTTACGGGACAGGGCCGAAAAACTGTTTTTT.

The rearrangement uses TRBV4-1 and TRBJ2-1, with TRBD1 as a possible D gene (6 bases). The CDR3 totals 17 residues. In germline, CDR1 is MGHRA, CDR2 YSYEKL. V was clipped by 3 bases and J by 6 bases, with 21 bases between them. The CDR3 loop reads CASSQGLGGTARNEQFF. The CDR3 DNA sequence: TGCGCCAGCAGCCAGGGCTTAGGGGGAACCGCACGCAATGAGCAGTTCTTC.

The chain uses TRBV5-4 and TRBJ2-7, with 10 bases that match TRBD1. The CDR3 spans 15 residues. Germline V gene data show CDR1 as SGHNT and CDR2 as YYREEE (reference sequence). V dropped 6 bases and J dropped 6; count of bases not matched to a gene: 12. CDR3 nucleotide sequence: TGTGCCAGCAACTTTGGGGGACAGGGGTTTACCGAGCAGTACTTC. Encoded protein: CASNFGGQGFTEQYF.

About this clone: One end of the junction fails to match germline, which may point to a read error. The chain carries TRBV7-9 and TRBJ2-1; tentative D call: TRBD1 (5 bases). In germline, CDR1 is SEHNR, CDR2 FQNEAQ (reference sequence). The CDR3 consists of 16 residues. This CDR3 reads CSSSLRTSSSYNEQFF. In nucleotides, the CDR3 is TGTTCCAGCAGCTTAAGGACATCGAGCTCCTACAATGAGCAGTTCTTC.

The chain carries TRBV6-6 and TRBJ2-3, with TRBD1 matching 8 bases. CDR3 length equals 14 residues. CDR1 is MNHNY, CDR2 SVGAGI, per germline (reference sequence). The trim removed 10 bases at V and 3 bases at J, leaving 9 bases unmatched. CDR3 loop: CATGTDRVTDTQYF. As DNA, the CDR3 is TGTGCCACTGGAACGGACAGGGTTACAGATACGCAGTATTTT.

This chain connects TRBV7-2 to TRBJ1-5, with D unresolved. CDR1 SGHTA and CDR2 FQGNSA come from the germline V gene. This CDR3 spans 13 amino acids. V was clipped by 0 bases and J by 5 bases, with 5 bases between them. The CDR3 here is CASSLAPDQPQHF. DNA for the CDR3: TGTGCCAGCAGCTTAGCCCCCGATCAGCCCCAGCATTTT. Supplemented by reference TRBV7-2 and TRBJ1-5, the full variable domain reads GAGVSQSPSNKVTEKGKDVELRCDPISGHTALYWYRQSLGQGLEFLIYFQGNSAPDKSGLPSDRFSAERTGGSVSTLTIQRTQQEDSAVYLCASSLAPDQPQHFGDGTRLSIL.

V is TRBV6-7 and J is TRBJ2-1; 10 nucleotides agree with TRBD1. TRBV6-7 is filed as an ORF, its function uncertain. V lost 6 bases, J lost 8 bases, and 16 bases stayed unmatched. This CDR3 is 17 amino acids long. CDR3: CASRQLTDGQGEHEQFF. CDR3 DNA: TGTGCCAGCAGGCAACTTACTGACGGACAGGGGGAGCATGAGCAGTTCTTC.

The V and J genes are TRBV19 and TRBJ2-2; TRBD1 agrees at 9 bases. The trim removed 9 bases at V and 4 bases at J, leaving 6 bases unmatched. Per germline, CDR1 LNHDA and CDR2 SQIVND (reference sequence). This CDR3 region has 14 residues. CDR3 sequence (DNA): TGTGCCAGCTACAGGGGGCAGCGCACCGGGGAGCTGTTTTTT. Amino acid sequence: CASYRGQRTGELFF.

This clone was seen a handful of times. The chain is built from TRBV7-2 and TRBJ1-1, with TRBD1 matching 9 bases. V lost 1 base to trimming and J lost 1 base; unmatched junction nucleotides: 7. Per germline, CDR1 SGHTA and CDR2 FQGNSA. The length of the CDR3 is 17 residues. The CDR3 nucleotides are TGTGCCAGCAGCTTAGACAGGGGGCGAGTGGGGAACACTGAAGCTTTCTTT. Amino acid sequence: CASSLDRGRVGNTEAFF.

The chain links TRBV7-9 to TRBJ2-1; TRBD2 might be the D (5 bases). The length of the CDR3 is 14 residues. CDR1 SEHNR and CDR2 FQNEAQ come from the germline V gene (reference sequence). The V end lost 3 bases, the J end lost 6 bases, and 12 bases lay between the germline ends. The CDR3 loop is CASSFVLVSNEQFF. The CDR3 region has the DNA TGTGCCAGCAGCTTCGTACTAGTTAGCAATGAGCAGTTCTTC.

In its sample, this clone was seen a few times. The CDR3 protein is CASTMRTGDQPQHF. The CDR3 nucleotides are TGTGCCAGCACTATGAGGACAGGTGATCAGCCCCAGCATTTT. V gene TRBV6-6 combines with J gene TRBJ1-5; TRBD1 agrees at 7 bases. From germline, CDR1 is MNHNY and CDR2 SVGAGI (reference sequence). This CDR3 is built from 14 residues. With 7 bases clipped from V and 5 bases from J, the junction kept 8 bases outside the gene matches.

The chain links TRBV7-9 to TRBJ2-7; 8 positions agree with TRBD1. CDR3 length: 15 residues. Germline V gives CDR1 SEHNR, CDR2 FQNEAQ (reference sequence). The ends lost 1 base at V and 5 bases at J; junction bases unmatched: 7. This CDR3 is CASSLGIQGVHEQYF. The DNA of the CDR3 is TGTGCCAGCAGCTTAGGTATACAGGGGGTCCACGAGCAGTACTTC.

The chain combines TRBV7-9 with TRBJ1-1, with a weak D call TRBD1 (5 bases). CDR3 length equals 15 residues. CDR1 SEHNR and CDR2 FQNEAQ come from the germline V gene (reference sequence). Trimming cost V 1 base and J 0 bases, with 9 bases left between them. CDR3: CASSLVWGVNTEAFF. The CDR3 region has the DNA TGTGCCAGCAGCTTAGTTTGGGGGGTGAACACTGAAGCTTTCTTT.